The T cell receptor beta chain under discussion was sequenced for a study of cytomegalovirus exposure and HLA in healthy donors. About this clone itself: The antigen is not known.

Primers included in the PCR were 60 Vbeta and 13 Jbeta primers. TCRdb's table, derived via immunoSEQ multiplex PCR, lists solely in-frame clones and lacks some. The table lists about 99,000 clones, approximately 80% of them singletons. Study-wide findings and caveats: In most subjects, TCR beta sequences reportedly gave accurate predictions of HLA-A and HLA-B alleles.

V shed 3 bases, J shed 5 bases, and the junction held 4 bases outside the gene matches. CDR3 size: 15 residues. From germline, CDR1 is SGHVS and CDR2 FQNEAQ. The sequenced material came from PBMCs. J is TRBJ2-5 and V is TRBV7-8, with 12 positions matching TRBD1. The TCR comes from a woman between 18 and 29 years old in good health and CMV-seropositive. In DNA form, the CDR3 reads TGTGCCAGCAGCTTCGGGACAGGGGGCCTGGAGACCCAGTACTTC. This encodes CASSFGTGGLETQYF.